These T cell receptor beta chains were read from a single sample in a study of blood T cells in healthy people across ages. Via MiXCR, TCRdb re-called the 5' RACE reads, giving one row per CDR3 protein. The sample has about 1.6 million distinct CDR3 sequences, about 31% seen once. The sequencing input was blood. All receptors come from a woman aged 25 to 39 in good health. Both conserved end residues are part of each CDR3. D genes are given only for firm matches. Size values are once, few and many counts, or a class for expanded clones, and some rows have none.

V gene: TRBV7-9; D gene: -; J gene: TRBJ1-2; clone size: few; CDR3 protein: CASSLESGHQVVLGGYTF; CDR3 DNA: TGTGCCAGCAGCTTAGAATCGGGGCACCAGGTGGTATTAGGCGGCTACACCTTC
V gene: TRBV28; D gene: -; J gene: TRBJ2-3; clone size: -; CDR3 protein: CASSTPGLGLQTDTQYF; CDR3 DNA: TGTGCCAGCAGTACTCCGGGACTGGGTCTTCAAACAGATACGCAGTATTTT
V gene: TRBV12-3/TRBV12-4; D gene: -; J gene: TRBJ2-7; clone size: -; CDR3 protein: CASSRLCPSEQYF; CDR3 DNA: TGTGCCAGCAGCCGTCTCTGCCCCTCCGAGCAGTACTTC
V gene: TRBV7-3; D gene: -; J gene: TRBJ2-7; clone size: -; CDR3 protein: CASSRGIGYEQYF; CDR3 DNA: TGTGCCAGCAGCCGAGGGATAGGGTATGAGCAGTACTTC
V gene: TRBV7-9; D gene: TRBD2; J gene: TRBJ2-1; clone size: few; CDR3 protein: CASSFGVAGGLEDEQFF; CDR3 DNA: TGTGCCAGCAGCTTTGGGGTAGCGGGGGGGCTTGAGGATGAGCAGTTCTTC
V gene: TRBV3-1; D gene: -; J gene: TRBJ1-6; clone size: few; CDR3 protein: CASSTREGPLHF; CDR3 DNA: TGTGCCAGCAGCACCCGGGAGGGACCCCTCCACTTT
V gene: TRBV6-5; D gene: -; J gene: TRBJ2-3; clone size: -; CDR3 protein: CASSLAGSFTDTQYF; CDR3 DNA: TGTGCCAGCAGCCTGGCGGGAAGCTTCACAGATACGCAGTATTTT
V gene: TRBV20-1; D gene: TRBD1; J gene: TRBJ2-3; clone size: -; CDR3 protein: CSASPQGARSTDTQYF; CDR3 DNA: TGCAGTGCTAGCCCGCAGGGGGCTCGAAGCACAGATACGCAGTATTTT
V gene: TRBV7-9; D gene: -; J gene: TRBJ1-1; clone size: few; CDR3 protein: CASSLAEAFF; CDR3 DNA: TGTGCCAGCAGCTTAGCGGAAGCTTTCTTT
V gene: TRBV27; D gene: -; J gene: TRBJ2-4; clone size: -; CDR3 protein: CASSLFQGSYKQYF; CDR3 DNA: TGTGCCAGCAGTTTATTTCAGGGGTCCTACAAGCAGTACTTC
V gene: TRBV5-1; D gene: -; J gene: TRBJ2-3; clone size: -; CDR3 protein: CASNAGKITDTQYF; CDR3 DNA: TGCGCCAGCAACGCCGGGAAGATCACAGATACGCAGTATTTT
V gene: TRBV12-5; D gene: -; J gene: TRBJ1-2; clone size: once; CDR3 protein: CASGFSGEGYTF; CDR3 DNA: TGTGCTAGTGGTTTTTCGGGTGAAGGCTACACCTTC
V gene: TRBV30; D gene: TRBD1; J gene: TRBJ2-7; clone size: few; CDR3 protein: CAWSGDRGYEQYF; CDR3 DNA: TGTGCCTGGAGTGGGGACAGGGGCTACGAGCAGTACTTC
V gene: TRBV4-1; D gene: -; J gene: TRBJ1-1; clone size: -; CDR3 protein: CASSQAWQPTEAFF; CDR3 DNA: TGCGCCAGCAGCCAAGCGTGGCAGCCCACTGAAGCTTTCTTT
V gene: TRBV2; D gene: TRBD1; J gene: TRBJ1-2; clone size: few; CDR3 protein: CASSVQGAVGYTF; CDR3 DNA: TGTGCCAGCAGTGTACAGGGGGCGGTTGGCTACACCTTC
V gene: TRBV6-6; D gene: TRBD2; J gene: TRBJ2-5; clone size: few; CDR3 protein: CASGRGLAGVETQYF; CDR3 DNA: TGTGCCAGCGGTAGGGGACTAGCGGGGGTAGAGACCCAGTACTTC
V gene: TRBV6-1; D gene: -; J gene: TRBJ1-5; clone size: few; CDR3 protein: CASWGHNQPQHF; CDR3 DNA: TGTGCCAGCTGGGGACACAATCAGCCCCAGCATTTT
V gene: TRBV12-5; D gene: -; J gene: TRBJ2-5; clone size: few; CDR3 protein: CASGTTEPRAQYF; CDR3 DNA: TGTGCTAGTGGTACCACCGAACCAAGAGCCCAGTACTTC
V gene: TRBV6-5; D gene: -; J gene: TRBJ2-6; clone size: few; CDR3 protein: CASSHRSSGANVLTF; CDR3 DNA: TGTGCCAGCAGTCACCGCAGTTCTGGGGCCAACGTCCTGACTTTC
V gene: TRBV19; D gene: -; J gene: TRBJ2-1; clone size: -; CDR3 protein: CANSIGRGQFF; CDR3 DNA: TGTGCCAATAGTATTGGTAGGGGACAGTTCTTC
V gene: TRBV20-1; D gene: -; J gene: TRBJ1-1; clone size: -; CDR3 protein: CSARDGEGTVEAFF; CDR3 DNA: TGCAGTGCTAGAGATGGGGAGGGCACTGTTGAAGCTTTCTTT
V gene: TRBV20-1; D gene: -; J gene: TRBJ1-6; clone size: few; CDR3 protein: CSASDRADSPLHF; CDR3 DNA: TGCAGTGCTAGTGATCGGGCCGATTCACCCCTCCACTTT
V gene: TRBV4-1; D gene: TRBD1; J gene: TRBJ1-1; clone size: -; CDR3 protein: CARRQTGENTEAFF; CDR3 DNA: TGCGCCCGCAGACAGACAGGGGAGAACACTGAAGCTTTCTTT
V gene: TRBV7-2; D gene: -; J gene: TRBJ1-3; clone size: -; CDR3 protein: CASSLGGRGNTIYF; CDR3 DNA: TGTGCCAGCAGCTTAGGCGGCAGAGGAAACACCATATATTTT
V gene: TRBV29-1; D gene: -; J gene: TRBJ2-3; clone size: many; CDR3 protein: CSVDTREIDTDTQYF; CDR3 DNA: TGCAGCGTTGACACCCGGGAGATAGACACAGATACGCAGTATTTT
V gene: TRBV6-2/TRBV6-3; D gene: TRBD2; J gene: TRBJ2-1; clone size: few; CDR3 protein: CASSYSGRGSHNEQFF; CDR3 DNA: TGTGCCAGCAGTTACTCGGGGCGGGGGTCGCACAATGAGCAGTTCTTC